The 16 T cell receptor beta chains listed next were all sequenced from one sample in a study of T cells in localized non-small cell lung cancer. Produced via immunoSEQ multiplex PCR; TCRdb's table is partial and in-frame only. The table shows some 39,000 clones, with about 85% occurring only once. The sequencing used PBMCs, collected before any cancer treatment. The receptors here all came from a woman aged 35-75 years with stage II squamous cell lung carcinoma.

This sequence joins TRBV7-9 and TRBJ2-3; no definite D call. With 3 bases removed from V and 5 bases from J, the gap between germline ends came to 12 bases. The CDR3 has 14 residues. Germline V gene lookup returns CDR1 SEHNR and CDR2 FQNEAQ (reference sequence). The CDR3, as DNA: TGTGCCAGCAGCTTGTCCCTTGATGGAGATACGCAGTATTTT. It yields the protein CASSLSLDGDTQYF.

In its sample, this clone was seen once. V gene TRBV28 combines with J gene TRBJ1-5; TRBD1 aligns across 8 bases. The CDR3 is 14 residues long. The V and J ends lost 8 bases and 7 bases, in that order; junction bases with no gene match: 10. From germline, CDR1 is MDHEN and CDR2 SYDVKM. The CDR3 coding sequence is TGTGCCAGCGCCCCTACAGGGGGTCACCAGCCCCAGCATTTT. Amino acid sequence: CASAPTGGHQPQHF.

CDR3 sequence (DNA): TGTGCCAGTAGTATACGGGGCCAAGAGACCCAGTACTTC. Its protein product is CASSIRGQETQYF. The V call is TRBV19, the J call TRBJ2-5; tentative D call: TRBD2 (5 bases). Between the trimmed V and J ends, which lost 2 bases and 1 base, there was a span of 5 bases. The CDR3 has 13 residues. The germline gives CDR1 LNHDA, CDR2 SQIVND (reference sequence).

The genes are TRBV6-1 and TRBJ2-5; 8 bases are a match to TRBD2. This CDR3 has 14 residues. After removal of 4 bases from V and 2 bases from J, the junction contained 3 bases not matched to a gene. Germline V lookup: CDR1 MNHNS, CDR2 SASEGT. The CDR3 reads CASSGLALQETQYF. Here the CDR3 DNA reads TGTGCCAGCAGTGGACTAGCGTTACAAGAGACCCAGTACTTC.

The chain carries TRBV19 and TRBJ2-6; 7 bases match TRBD1. With V trimmed by 3 bases and J by 5 bases, 4 bases remained unmatched. From germline, CDR1 is LNHDA and CDR2 SQIVND (reference sequence). This CDR3 contains 15 residues. For the CDR3, the DNA is TGTGCCAGTAGTATGTTACAGGGGAGGGCCAACGTCCTGACTTTC. It specifies CASSMLQGRANVLTF.

The rearrangement uses TRBV5-6 and TRBJ1-5; perhaps TRBD1 as D (5 bases). Germline V gene sequence: CDR1 SGHDT, CDR2 YYEEEE. CDR3 size: 16 residues. Deletions cut 5 bases from V and 1 base from J, with 16 bases between. CDR3: CASSSTTRGSNQPQHF. The CDR3, as DNA: TGTGCCAGCAGTAGCACTACGAGGGGCAGCAATCAGCCCCAGCATTTT.

This clone has just one count. The chain couples TRBV13 to TRBJ2-3; tentative D call: TRBD1 (6 bases). This CDR3 comprises 15 residues. The germline V gene has CDR1 PRHDT and CDR2 FYEKMQ (reference sequence). Deletions cut 6 bases from V and 2 bases from J, with 15 bases between. The CDR3 nucleotides are TGTGCCAGCAGGAGGACAGTTAACCCCACAGATACGCAGTATTTT. It yields the protein CASRRTVNPTDTQYF.

This clone was seen just once. This chain connects TRBV13 to TRBJ1-1; D remains unclear. Germline-derived CDR1 and CDR2 are PRHDT and FYEKMQ (reference sequence). Deletions cut 0 bases from V and 5 bases from J, with 10 bases between. The CDR3 is 14 residues long. Here the CDR3 reads CASSLGPEGTEAFF. CDR3 DNA: TGTGCCAGCAGCTTAGGCCCAGAAGGGACTGAAGCTTTCTTT.

The V and J genes are TRBV11-3 and TRBJ2-2; D unresolved. CDR1 and CDR2 from the germline V gene are SGHNT and YENEEA. V was trimmed by 1 base and J by 7 bases, leaving 13 bases between them. The CDR3 extends over 15 amino acids. This CDR3 is CASSLGPGWNGELFF. Written as DNA, the CDR3 is TGTGCCAGCAGCTTAGGGCCAGGTTGGAACGGGGAGCTGTTTTTT.

The chain links TRBV15 to TRBJ2-2, with D maybe TRBD2 (5 bases). CDR1 LNHNV and CDR2 YYDKDF come from the germline V gene (reference sequence). The CDR3 covers 15 residues. V was cut by 1 base and J by 6 bases, with 12 bases left in between. Here the CDR3 DNA reads TGTGCCACCAGCAGAGCCGGAGGAGGTGCCGGGGAGCTGTTTTTT. Translated: CATSRAGGGAGELFF.

The chain has TRBV29-1 and TRBJ1-1; D uncertain. CDR3 length equals 13 residues. The germline gives CDR1 SQVTM, CDR2 ANQGSEA. The V end was cut by 8 bases, the J end by 0 bases, with 13 bases between. CDR3 amino acids: CSSEGGMNTEAFF. As DNA, the CDR3 is TGCAGCTCCGAGGGAGGGATGAACACTGAAGCTTTCTTT.

This clone has only a few counts. The CDR3 coding sequence is TGCGCCAGCAGCTTGGTACCGCACAGTGAGCAGTTCTTC. Protein sequence: CASSLVPHSEQFF. This chain joins TRBV5-1 and TRBJ2-1, with D uncertain. CDR1 and CDR2 from the germline V gene are SGHRS and YFSETQ. The V and J ends lost 0 bases and 9 bases respectively, with 10 bases between them. The CDR3 has 13 amino acids.

This chain links TRBV4-3 with TRBJ2-7; a weak D match, TRBD2 (6 bases). CDR1 and CDR2 (germline): LGHNA, YSLEER. The CDR3 sequence is 15 residues long. Trimming stripped 1 base from V and 1 base from J, with 11 bases between. The CDR3 is CASSQAGTQSYEQYF. CDR3 DNA sequence: TGCGCCAGCAGCCAAGCAGGGACTCAATCCTACGAGCAGTACTTC.

The chain uses TRBV19 and TRBJ1-2, with 8 bases matching TRBD1. This CDR3 region has 15 residues. Germline CDR1 LNHDA, CDR2 SQIVND (reference sequence). J was trimmed by 4 bases and V by 4 bases; bases with no gene match: 8. CDR3 nucleotide sequence: TGTGCCAGTAGTACCCTTGGACAGGGCGTCTATGGCTACACCTTC. Its translation: CASSTLGQGVYGYTF.

The chain uses TRBV27 and TRBJ1-5, with D perhaps TRBD1 (6 bases). Germline values: CDR1 MNHEY, CDR2 SMNVEV (reference sequence). CDR3 length equals 15 residues. Trimming took off 2 bases at V and 2 bases at J, with 10 bases between the two ends. The CDR3 region has the DNA TGTGCCAGCAGTTTAGAGGGGGGGGGCAATCAGCCCCAGCATTTT. Its protein is CASSLEGGGNQPQHF.

This clone rates as medium-sized (0.01 to 0.1%). The chain joins TRBV19 to TRBJ1-1; no clear D gene. The CDR3 loop spans 11 amino acids. V was clipped by 3 bases and J by 2 bases, with 1 base between them. The V gene's germline CDR1 is LNHDA and CDR2 SQIVND (reference sequence). This CDR3 reads CASSINTEAFF. The CDR3 DNA reads as TGTGCCAGTAGTATCAACACTGAAGCTTTCTTT.